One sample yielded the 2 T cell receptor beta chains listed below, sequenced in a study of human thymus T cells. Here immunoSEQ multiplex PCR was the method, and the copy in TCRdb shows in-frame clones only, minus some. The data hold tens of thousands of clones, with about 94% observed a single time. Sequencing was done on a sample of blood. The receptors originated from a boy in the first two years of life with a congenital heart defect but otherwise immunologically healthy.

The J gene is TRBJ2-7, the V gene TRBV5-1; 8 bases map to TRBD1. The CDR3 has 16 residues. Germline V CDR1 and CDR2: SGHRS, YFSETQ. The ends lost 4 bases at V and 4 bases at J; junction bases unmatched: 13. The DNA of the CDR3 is TGCGCCAGCAGCCCACGGACAGGGAATCCCTTTTACGAGCAGTACTTC. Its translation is CASSPRTGNPFYEQYF.

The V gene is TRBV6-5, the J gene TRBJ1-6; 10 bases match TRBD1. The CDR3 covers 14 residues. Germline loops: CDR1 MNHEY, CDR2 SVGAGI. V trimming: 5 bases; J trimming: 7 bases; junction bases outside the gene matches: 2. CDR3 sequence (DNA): TGTGCCAGCAGTGGGACAGGGGCGAATTCACCCCTCCACTTT. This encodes CASSGTGANSPLHF.